The 11 T cell receptor beta chains below were found in one sample sequenced in a study of shared clonotypes between healthy human individuals. The method was immunoSEQ multiplex PCR; TCRdb's version includes in-frame clones alone and lacks a portion of them. The table includes 2,500,000 or so clones, over 85% detected once. Input material: naive CD4+ T cells from PBMCs. Subset of the sample: CD45RA+ positively selected. These receptors were collected from a man between 18 and 29 years old in good health. Some clones in this sample may be carry-over from other donors' samples.

This clone was observed a few times. The V and J genes are TRBV5-1 and TRBJ1-2; TRBD1 aligns across 7 bases. The CDR3 extends over 12 amino acids. Germline V gene sequence: CDR1 SGHRS, CDR2 YFSETQ. With 7 bases clipped from V and 8 bases from J, the junction kept 8 bases outside the gene matches. The CDR3 spells CASAQGTGGYTF. The CDR3 coding sequence is TGCGCCAGCGCACAGGGGACCGGCGGCTACACCTTC.

The chain is built from TRBV28 and TRBJ1-4, with TRBD1 matching over 7 bases. V was clipped by 10 bases and J by 3 bases; unmatched bases: 14. The CDR3 extends over 16 amino acids. The V gene's germline CDR1 is MDHEN and CDR2 SYDVKM. In nucleotides, the CDR3 is TGTGCCACCCCAAAAGATCCGGGACAGCCTAATGAAAAACTGTTTTTT. Amino acid sequence: CATPKDPGQPNEKLFF. Full variable domain (missing parts from reference TRBV28 and TRBJ1-4): DVKVTQSSRYLVKRTGEKVFLECVQDMDHENMFWYRQDPGLGLRLIYFSYDVKMKEKGDIPEGYSVSREKKERFSLILESASTNQTSMYLCATPKDPGQPNEKLFFGSGTQLSVL.

This chain connects TRBV14 to TRBJ2-3; TRBD2 agrees at 14 bases. The CDR3 contains 17 residues. Trimming removed 1 base from V and 7 bases from J; junction bases left unmatched: 7. Looked up from germline, CDR1 is SGHDN and CDR2 is FVKESK. The CDR3 loop is CASSQVGLAGGRNTQYF. CDR3 coding DNA: TGTGCCAGCAGCCAAGTAGGACTAGCGGGAGGAAGGAATACGCAGTATTTT. The entire variable domain, with the rest obtained from reference TRBV14 and TRBJ2-3, is as follows: EAGVTQFPSHSVIEKGQTVTLRCDPISGHDNLYWYRRVMGKEIKFLLHFVKESKQDESGMPNNRFLAERTGGTYSTLKVQPAELEDSGVYFCASSQVGLAGGRNTQYFGPGTRLTVL.

This clone was seen a single time. J is TRBJ1-1 and V is TRBV5-1; no firm D call. The germline V gene has CDR1 SGHRS and CDR2 YFSETQ. This CDR3 spans 16 amino acids. Trimming left V 2 bases short and J 1 base short, with 15 bases between. CDR3 nucleotides: TGCGCCAGCAGCTTTCTCTCCGGCCAAACGAACACTGAAGCTTTCTTT. Its translation: CASSFLSGQTNTEAFF.

Points on this clone: This same CDR3 is encoded by further DNA sequences in the sample. The rearrangement links TRBV9 to TRBJ2-1; D call uncertain. Germline V CDR1 and CDR2: SGDLS, YYNGEE. The CDR3 totals 15 residues. V dropped 4 bases and J dropped 0 bases, with 11 bases sitting between them. CDR3 DNA sequence: TGTGCCAGCAGCTCGAGTGGAAGCTCCTACAATGAGCAGTTCTTC. This encodes CASSSSGSSYNEQFF.

The CDR3 protein is CASRDRARDTQYF. CDR3 DNA sequence: TGTGCCAGCAGAGACAGGGCAAGAGATACGCAGTATTTT. V gene TRBV25-1 combines with J gene TRBJ2-3; 7 nucleotides align to TRBD1. Germline CDR1 MGHDK, CDR2 SYGVNS. The CDR3 is 13 residues long. The ends lost 6 bases at V and 5 bases at J; junction bases unmatched: 5.

The chain uses TRBV5-1 and TRBJ1-1; possibly TRBD1 for D (6 bases). There are 13 residues in the CDR3. Germline-derived CDR1 and CDR2 are SGHRS and YFSETQ. Trimming stripped 3 bases from V and 2 bases from J, with 8 bases between. Here the CDR3 reads CASSSGHNTEAFF. In nucleotides, the CDR3 is TGCGCCAGCAGCTCGGGACACAACACTGAAGCTTTCTTT.

The chain links TRBV29-1 to TRBJ2-1; D might be TRBD2 (6 bases). The CDR3 runs to 12 residues. V lost 8 bases to trimming and J lost 3 bases, with 11 bases between them. Germline CDR1 is SQVTM and CDR2 is ANQGSEA. The chain's CDR3 is CSTGTFYNEQFF. CDR3 nucleotide sequence: TGCAGCACCGGGACTTTCTACAATGAGCAGTTCTTC.

V and J are TRBV5-1 and TRBJ2-2; TRBD1 is a possible D gene (5 bases). The CDR3 has 14 amino acids. The V gene's germline CDR1 is SGHRS and CDR2 YFSETQ. Trimming removed 0 bases from V and 7 bases from J, with 10 bases in between. CDR3: CASSLAAGLGELFF. CDR3 bases: TGCGCCAGCAGCTTGGCGGCAGGGCTCGGGGAGCTGTTTTTT.

CDR3 protein: CASSLEGYSNQPQHF. The CDR3 region has the DNA TGTGCCAGCAGCTTGGAAGGGTACAGCAATCAGCCCCAGCATTTT. The V call is TRBV5-8, the J call TRBJ1-5, with D uncertain. Trimming cost V 0 bases and J 1 base, with 8 bases left between them. The CDR3 extends over 15 amino acids. CDR1 is SGHTS, CDR2 YDEGEE, per germline. The full variable domain, in which reference TRBV5-8 and TRBJ1-5 provide the parts outside the CDR3, is EAGVTQSPTHLIKTRGQQATLRCSPISGHTSVYWYQQALGLGLQFLLWYDEGEERNRGNFPPRFSGRQFPNYSSELNVNALELEDSALYLCASSLEGYSNQPQHFGDGTRLSIL.

The chain couples TRBV28 to TRBJ2-1; 7 nucleotides match TRBD2. Germline values: CDR1 MDHEN, CDR2 SYDVKM. The CDR3 totals 15 residues. The V segment lost 5 bases and the J segment 6 bases; nucleotides outside the gene matches: 10. The CDR3 reads CASSTSAGAGNEQFF. The CDR3 bases are TGTGCCAGCAGTACCTCGGCGGGAGCAGGCAATGAGCAGTTCTTC.